These T cell receptor beta chains were read from a single sample in a study of T cells after yellow fever vaccination. MiXCR, applied by TCRdb to the 5' RACE reads, yields one record per CDR3 protein. The data contain about 340,000 distinct CDR3 sequences, approximately 12% of them singletons. The specimen was CD4+ T cells sorted from PBMCs, collected 15 days after the yellow fever booster vaccination. These receptors came from a man aged 18 to 29 who received the YFV17D yellow fever vaccine. CDR3s include the opening cysteine and the closing phenylalanine or tryptophan. The D gene is left open where the match is weak. Rows give clone size only sometimes, using once, few, many, or a class for an expanded clone.

-,TRBJ2-3,TRBV12-3/TRBV12-4,few,CASSKIDPTDTQYF,TGTGCCAGCAGCAAAATAGATCCCACAGATACGCAGTATTTT
-,TRBJ2-2,TRBV4-1,few,CASSPRGAPNTGELFF,TGCGCCAGCAGCCCCAGGGGCGCGCCGAACACCGGGGAGCTGTTTTTT
TRBD2,TRBJ2-5,TRBV4-3,-,CASSQGATSGGETQYF,TGCGCCAGCAGCCAAGGGGCCACTAGCGGGGGAGAGACCCAGTACTTC
-,TRBJ2-3,TRBV6-2/TRBV6-3,-,CASRGGRGTSTDTQYF,TGTGCCAGCAGAGGGGGCCGTGGGACTAGCACAGATACGCAGTATTTT
TRBD2,TRBJ2-3,TRBV3-1,-,CASSHDGRLGDTQYF,TGTGCCAGCAGCCATGACGGGAGGTTAGGAGATACGCAGTATTTT
TRBD1,TRBJ1-1,TRBV15,-,CATSRAGTGNTEAFF,TGTGCCACCAGCAGAGCCGGGACAGGGAACACTGAAGCTTTCTTT
TRBD1,TRBJ1-3,TRBV5-6,-,CASSYTGGSGNTIYF,TGTGCCAGCAGCTATACAGGGGGTAGTGGAAACACCATATATTTT
-,TRBJ1-3,TRBV4-3,many,CASSQDRGRGGNTIYF,TGCGCCAGCAGCCAAGATCGGGGAAGAGGGGGAAACACCATATATTTT
-,TRBJ1-4,TRBV12-3/TRBV12-4,few,CASSFGEGREKLFF,TGTGCCAGCAGTTTCGGGGAGGGGCGTGAAAAACTGTTTTTT
-,TRBJ1-1,TRBV2,-,CASSEGVREAFF,TGTGCCAGCAGTGAAGGAGTCCGGGAAGCTTTCTTT
TRBD2,TRBJ2-5,TRBV3-1,-,CASSQDWYKGLAGGPSRETQYF,TGTGCCAGCAGCCAAGATTGGTATAAGGGACTAGCGGGGGGCCCCTCGAGAGAGACCCAGTACTTC
TRBD1,TRBJ1-2,TRBV7-2,-,CASSLLMDRGNGYTF,TGTGCCAGCAGCTTATTGATGGACAGGGGAAATGGCTACACCTTC
-,TRBJ1-1,TRBV6-2/TRBV6-3,-,CASSYHGAVRTEAFF,TGTGCCAGCAGTTACCATGGGGCTGTTCGTACTGAAGCTTTCTTT
-,TRBJ2-1,TRBV7-2,few,CASSFGGGPNEQFF,TGTGCCAGCAGCTTTGGGGGGGGCCCCAATGAGCAGTTCTTC
TRBD1,TRBJ2-2,TRBV28,few,CASSLEGQGKTGELFF,TGTGCCAGCAGTTTGGAAGGACAGGGGAAGACCGGGGAGCTGTTTTTT
TRBD2,TRBJ2-2,TRBV6-2/TRBV6-3,few,CASNRPGLAGADTGELFF,TGTGCCAGCAACCGACCGGGACTAGCGGGGGCCGACACCGGGGAGCTGTTTTTT
TRBD2,TRBJ2-5,TRBV7-2,many,CASSLGLTSGGAGETQYF,TGTGCCAGCAGCCTAGGGCTTACTAGCGGGGGGGCTGGAGAGACCCAGTACTTC
TRBD1,TRBJ1-2,TRBV5-1,few,CASSRSTGPSNYGYTF,TGCGCCAGCAGCAGATCGACAGGGCCCTCTAACTATGGCTACACCTTC
-,TRBJ1-6,TRBV28,-,CASSPDPKGNSPLHF,TGTGCCAGCAGTCCCGACCCGAAGGGTAATTCACCCCTCCACTTT
TRBD1,TRBJ1-4,TRBV20-1,-,CSARFGNRGIEKLFF,TGCAGTGCTAGGTTCGGGAACAGGGGAATCGAAAAACTGTTTTTT
-,TRBJ2-7,TRBV29-1,few,CSVARFSYEQYF,TGCAGCGTCGCACGGTTTTCCTACGAGCAGTACTTC
TRBD2,TRBJ2-3,TRBV4-2,-,CASSQGTSGGTDTQYF,TGTGCCAGCAGCCAGGGCACTAGCGGGGGTACAGATACGCAGTATTTT
-,TRBJ2-5,TRBV7-2,few,CASSLDRQTQETQYF,TGTGCCAGCAGCTTAGACCGACAAACCCAAGAGACCCAGTACTTC
TRBD1,TRBJ2-7,TRBV29-1,few,CSATRGAGQGIPYEQYF,TGCAGCGCCACAAGGGGGGCGGGACAGGGGATACCCTACGAGCAGTACTTC
TRBD1,TRBJ2-3,TRBV10-3,few,CAISESTRGTGQGGRYTDTQYF,TGTGCCATCAGTGAGTCGACTCGGGGGACAGGGCAGGGAGGGAGATACACAGATACGCAGTATTTT
-,TRBJ1-5,TRBV18,many,CASSPRGSMSQPQHF,TGTGCCAGCTCACCTCGAGGGTCCATGAGCCAGCCCCAGCATTTT
TRBD1,TRBJ2-3,TRBV6-5,few,CASSYRQGSDTQYF,TGTGCCAGCAGTTATCGACAGGGGTCAGATACGCAGTATTTT
TRBD2,TRBJ2-3,TRBV20-1,few,CSARPLAGGTDTQYF,TGCAGTGCTCGACCCCTTGCGGGGGGGACAGATACGCAGTATTTT
-,TRBJ1-3,TRBV14,-,CASSRGLLSGNTIYF,TGTGCCAGCAGCCGGGGACTTTTATCTGGAAACACCATATATTTT
TRBD1,TRBJ2-1,TRBV7-7,few,CASSHDREGEQFF,TGTGCTAGCAGCCACGACAGGGAAGGTGAGCAGTTCTTC
-,TRBJ1-5,TRBV19,-,CASAWGNQPQHF,TGTGCCAGTGCATGGGGCAATCAGCCCCAGCATTTT
TRBD2,TRBJ2-2,TRBV2,-,CASKPGLNTGELFF,TGTGCCAGCAAGCCGGGACTAAACACCGGGGAGCTGTTTTTT
TRBD1,TRBJ1-2,TRBV6-1,many,CASTSAGPGQGAVGYTF,TGTGCCAGCACTTCCGCGGGTCCGGGACAGGGGGCTGTTGGCTACACCTTC
-,TRBJ2-2,TRBV29-1,-,CSARLPVTGELFF,TGCAGCGCCAGACTACCCGTGACCGGGGAGCTGTTTTTT
-,TRBJ2-5,TRBV12-3/TRBV12-4,many,CASGQLQETQYF,TGTGCCAGCGGACAGCTCCAAGAGACCCAGTACTTC
TRBD1,TRBJ2-3,TRBV5-1,few,CASSLRTGQTDTQYF,TGCGCCAGCAGCCTTCGGACAGGGCAAACAGATACGCAGTATTTT
-,TRBJ2-1,TRBV7-2,-,CASRGRGNEGGNEQFF,TGTGCCAGCAGAGGCCGGGGCAACGAGGGGGGGAATGAGCAGTTCTTC
-,TRBJ1-1,TRBV11-2,few,CASSHLWAAQAQAEAFF,TGTGCCAGCAGCCATCTCTGGGCAGCCCAAGCTCAGGCTGAAGCTTTCTTT
-,TRBJ1-2,TRBV5-1,-,CASSLSQGHGYTF,TGCGCCAGCAGCTTGTCGCAGGGCCATGGCTACACCTTC
-,TRBJ1-1,TRBV28,-,CASRIGQFNTEAFF,TGTGCCAGCAGAATTGGACAGTTTAACACTGAAGCTTTCTTT